The 2 T cell receptor beta chains reported below all come from one sample, sequenced in a study of blood T cells in healthy people across ages. With a J-beta primer mix and a sample-barcoded 5' primer, a second PCR ran 7 to 11 cycles. From the 5' RACE reads, TCRdb called clonotypes with MiXCR, one entry per CDR3 protein. The sample lists a few hundred thousand distinct CDR3 sequences, roughly a quarter occurring once. These data were also reused for a study on T cells of mothers and their children.

The sample taken for sequencing was blood. These receptors all come from a boy aged 2-15 years in good health.

J is TRBJ1-4 and V is TRBV12-3 or TRBV12-4, with 9 bases aligning to TRBD1. J lost 7 bases, V lost 4 bases, and 7 bases had no gene match. The CDR3 has 15 amino acids. The CDR3: CASSSTGTGTEKLFF. The CDR3 coding sequence is TGTGCCAGCAGTTCCACCGGGACAGGGACTGAAAAACTGTTTTTT.

The chain has TRBV3-1 and TRBJ1-2; D uncertain. The V and J ends lost 4 bases and 2 bases respectively, with 14 bases between them. The CDR3 is 15 amino acids. Germline V gene lookup returns CDR1 LGHDT and CDR2 YNNKEL (reference sequence). The CDR3 spells CASSPNARFNYGYTF. Here the CDR3 DNA reads TGTGCCAGCAGCCCAAACGCCCGCTTCAACTATGGCTACACCTTC.